Below, 4 T cell receptor beta chains from the same sample are listed, as sequenced in a study of chemoradiotherapy in HPV16-positive cancers. Libraries were prepared by immunoSEQ multiplex PCR; TCRdb keeps only in-frame clonotypes and omits some of them. The profile covers about 68,000 clones, with about nine tenths appearing a single time and 4% to 4.5% taken by the ten largest. Sample: blood, taken from a patient who underwent chemoradiotherapy. All receptors derive from a human donor with HPV-associated anogenital cancer.

This clone has a single count. The chain employs TRBV5-6 and TRBJ2-2; 7 nucleotides align to TRBD1. The germline CDR1 and CDR2 sequences are SGHDT and YYEEEE. Trimming took 1 base from V and 6 from J; bases not matched to a gene: 3. The CDR3 is 14 amino acids. CDR3 nucleotide sequence: TGTGCCAGCAGCTTGTGGGACAGACCCGGGGAGCTGTTTTTT. Residues: CASSLWDRPGELFF. The whole variable domain, remainder taken from reference TRBV5-6 and TRBJ2-2, is DAGVTQSPTHLIKTRGQQVTLRCSPKSGHDTVSWYQQALGQGPQFIFQYYEEEERQRGNFPDRFSGHQFPNYSSELNVNALLLGDSALYLCASSLWDRPGELFFGEGSRLTVL.

V usage is TRBV7-2 and J usage is TRBJ2-7; possibly TRBD1 for D (6 bases). The CDR3 runs to 12 residues. V dropped 6 bases and J dropped 5 bases, with 11 bases sitting between them. Looked up from germline, CDR1 is SGHTA and CDR2 is FQGNSA. The CDR3 coding sequence is TGTGCCAGCAGTCAGGGACAAAACGAGCAGTACTTC. Its translation: CASSQGQNEQYF.

The chain has TRBV10-3 and TRBJ2-3, with D unclear. V gave up 8 bases and J gave up 4 bases, with 7 bases separating them. This CDR3 comprises 11 residues. The V gene's germline CDR1 is ENHRY and CDR2 SYGVKD. The CDR3, as DNA: TGTGCCATCCAAAGAGCAGATACGCAGTATTTT. Translated: CAIQRADTQYF.

The genes are TRBV28 and TRBJ2-3; D might be TRBD2 (5 bases). Germline CDR1 is MDHEN and CDR2 is SYDVKM. There are 11 residues in the CDR3. V lost 4 bases and J 8 bases, leaving 7 bases between the germline ends. CDR3 DNA sequence: TGTGCCAGCAGTTATGAGGGTACGCAGTATTTT. Its translation is CASSYEGTQYF.